This TCR beta chain was recorded in a study of T-cell reconstitution after alpha-beta-depleted transplantation in children. Trimming left V 6 bases short and J 5 bases short, with 10 bases between. This CDR3 has 12 amino acids. Preparation of the TCRbeta library was carried out with unique molecular identifiers. TCRdb itself ran the PCR reads through MiXCR, one entry per CDR3 protein. The sample has approximately 400,000 distinct CDR3 sequences; roughly a tenth are singletons. Source: PBMCs from the stem cell graft donor, taken from the stem cell graft. J is TRBJ2-5 and V is TRBV12-3 or TRBV12-4; D possibly corresponds to TRBD1 (5 bases). This TCR was sampled from a human donor who donated a stem cell graft to a child with acute myeloid leukemia. The CDR3 DNA sequence: TGTGCCAGCAGGGGGTCAGGGGAGACCCAGTACTTC. Translation: CASRGSGETQYF.